This T cell receptor beta chain was documented in a study of blood T cell repertoires in COVID-19. Study-wide background: COVID-19 samples collected from the United States, Italy and Spain covered acute and convalescent phases. Sources were T cells, B-cell-depleted T cells, or PBMCs; the material itself was cDNA or gDNA.

The trim removed 4 bases at V and 3 bases at J, leaving 3 bases unmatched. This CDR3 comprises 14 residues. CDR1 is SGHRS, CDR2 YFSETQ, per germline. Repertoires were generated with immunoSEQ multiplex PCR, while TCRdb's copy carries only in-frame clones and drops some. The table shows approximately 100,000 clones, with roughly 84% occurring only once. V and J are TRBV5-1 and TRBJ2-1; 8 positions agree with TRBD1. Sequences were obtained from peripheral blood. The receptor comes from a man aged 55 to 70 with acute or convalescent COVID-19. The CDR3 spells CASSPGTGYNEQFF. CDR3 coding DNA: TGCGCCAGCAGCCCCGGGACAGGCTACAATGAGCAGTTCTTC.